One sample yielded the 4 T cell receptor beta chains listed below, sequenced in a study of Ad26.COV2.S vaccination and SARS-CoV-2 variants. Some clones are missing from TCRdb's copy, which holds only in-frame ones; the method was immunoSEQ multiplex PCR. The data hold approximately 480,000 clones, with approximately 90% observed a single time. As to treatment: around 19 received Ad26.COV2.S at low or high dose, single or two shots; several received placebo; per-sample allocation not given. Day 63 after the first injection of vaccine or placebo was the sampling time. Sequencing used peripheral blood, obtained in a trial of Ad26.COV2.S vaccine versus placebo. Receptors were obtained from a person between 18 and 65 years old who received the Ad26.COV2.S COVID-19 vaccine or a placebo.

DNA for the CDR3: TGTGCCAGCAGCTTCGCGGGGGCCAACACCGGGGAGCTGTTTTTT. It specifies CASSFAGANTGELFF. The chain couples TRBV7-8 to TRBJ2-2, with D perhaps TRBD2 (7 bases). CDR1 and CDR2 from the germline V gene are SGHVS and FQNEAQ. The CDR3 loop spans 15 amino acids. V gave up 3 bases and J gave up 2 bases, with 10 bases separating them.

The V call is TRBV14, the J call TRBJ2-2; D tentatively fits TRBD1 or TRBD2 (6 bases each). CDR1 and CDR2 (germline): SGHDN, FVKESK. V dropped 0 bases and J dropped 13 bases, with 12 bases sitting between them. The CDR3 runs to 13 residues. The CDR3 coding sequence is TGTGCCAGCAGCCAAGATTTCCGGGGGCGGCTGTTTTTT. As protein: CASSQDFRGRLFF.

This chain uses TRBV5-1 with TRBJ2-2, with D unclear. Trimming removed 3 bases at V and 6 bases at J, with 12 bases between. Germline lookup yields CDR1 SGHRS and CDR2 YFSETQ. The CDR3 is 14 residues long. The CDR3 protein is CASSSLGISGELFF. The CDR3 region has the DNA TGCGCCAGCAGCTCTCTGGGAATTTCCGGGGAGCTGTTTTTT.

For the CDR3, the DNA is TGTGCCAGCAGTGCGGGGGCAGATACGCAGTATTTT. Translating gives CASSAGADTQYF. V and J are TRBV2 and TRBJ2-3; TRBD2 is a possible D gene (6 bases). In germline, CDR1 is SNHLY, CDR2 FYNNEI. Trimming pared 4 bases from V and 4 bases from J, leaving 6 bases between. CDR3 size: 12 residues. The whole variable domain, filled in from reference TRBV2 and TRBJ2-3, reads EPEVTQTPSHQVTQMGQEVILRCVPISNHLYFYWYRQILGQKVEFLVSFYNNEISEKSEIFDDQFSVERPDGSNFTLKIRSTKLEDSAMYFCASSAGADTQYFGPGTRLTVL.